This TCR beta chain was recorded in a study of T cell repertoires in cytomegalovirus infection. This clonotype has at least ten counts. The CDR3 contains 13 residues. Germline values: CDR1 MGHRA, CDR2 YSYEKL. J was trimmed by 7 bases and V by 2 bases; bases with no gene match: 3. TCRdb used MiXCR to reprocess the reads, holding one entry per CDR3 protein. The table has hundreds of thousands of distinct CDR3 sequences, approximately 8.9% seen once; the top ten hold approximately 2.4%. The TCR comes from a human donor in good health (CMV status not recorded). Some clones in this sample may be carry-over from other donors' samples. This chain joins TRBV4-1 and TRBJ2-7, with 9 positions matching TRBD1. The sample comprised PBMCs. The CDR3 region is CASSQHRGREQYF. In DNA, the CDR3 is TGCGCCAGCAGCCAACACAGGGGGCGGGAGCAGTACTTC.